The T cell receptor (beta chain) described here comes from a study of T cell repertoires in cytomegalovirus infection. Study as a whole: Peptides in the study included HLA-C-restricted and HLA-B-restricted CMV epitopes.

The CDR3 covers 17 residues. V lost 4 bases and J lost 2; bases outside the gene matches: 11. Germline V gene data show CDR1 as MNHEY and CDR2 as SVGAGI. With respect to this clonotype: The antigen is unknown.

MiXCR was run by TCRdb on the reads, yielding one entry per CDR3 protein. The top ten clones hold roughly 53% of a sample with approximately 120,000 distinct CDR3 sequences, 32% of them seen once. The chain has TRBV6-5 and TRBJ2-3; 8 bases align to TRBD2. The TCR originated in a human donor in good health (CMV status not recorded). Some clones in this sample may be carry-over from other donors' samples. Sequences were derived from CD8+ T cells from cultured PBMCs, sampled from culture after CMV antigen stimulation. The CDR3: CASSFTAVSGNTDTQYF. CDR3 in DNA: TGTGCCAGCAGTTTCACTGCGGTTAGCGGGAACACAGATACGCAGTATTTT.